What follows are 14 T cell receptor beta chains derived from one specimen sequenced in a study of molecular identifiers for immune sequencing clone quantification. Using its own MiXCR run on the PCR reads, TCRdb lists one record per CDR3 protein. The repertoire holds hundreds of thousands of distinct CDR3 sequences, with roughly 23% as singletons. Material for sequencing was naive CD8+ T cells from blood, with Jurkat cell RNA spiked in. Subset denoted: FACS-sorted CD8+CD4-CCR7+CD45RA+ naive T cells. The receptors come from a human donor in good health. Some libraries in this study had Jurkat cell RNA spiked in.

This clonotype was recorded many times. The V call is TRBV24-1, the J call TRBJ1-1, with a weak D call TRBD1 (5 bases). V lost 9 bases and J 2 bases, leaving 9 bases between the germline ends. This CDR3 is built from 12 residues. CDR1 is KGHDR and CDR2 is SFDVKD in the germline V gene. The CDR3 sequence is CATGAHNTEAFF. CDR3 sequence (DNA): TGTGCCACCGGGGCCCACAACACTGAAGCTTTCTTT.

This clonotype was seen ten or more times. The CDR3 nucleotides are TGCAGCGTTGGGACAGCACAAGATACGCAGTATTTT. This translates into CSVGTAQDTQYF. The genes are TRBV29-1 and TRBJ2-3; possibly TRBD1 for D (6 bases). Germline V CDR1 and CDR2: SQVTM, ANQGSEA. The V end was cut by 4 bases, the J end by 5 bases, with 10 bases between. The CDR3 has 12 amino acids.

A few counts support this clonotype. This chain links TRBV7-9 with TRBJ1-6; 12 bases are a match to TRBD1. The CDR3 spans 16 residues. V lost 4 bases and J lost 7; bases outside the gene matches: 5. Per germline, CDR1 SEHNR and CDR2 FQNEAQ (reference sequence). The CDR3 region is CASSSGQGADNSPLHF. For the CDR3, the DNA is TGTGCCAGCAGCTCGGGACAGGGGGCCGACAATTCACCCCTCCACTTT.

This clonotype has at least ten counts. This rearrangement joins TRBV29-1 to TRBJ2-2; maybe TRBD2 (6 bases). Trimming took off 3 bases at V and 5 bases at J, with 13 bases between the two ends. Germline V gene data show CDR1 as SQVTM and CDR2 as ANQGSEA. This CDR3 contains 14 residues. CDR3 region: CSVEYGSGTGELFF. In nucleotides, the CDR3 is TGCAGCGTTGAGTACGGGAGTGGAACCGGGGAGCTGTTTTTT.

Details on this clonotype: With a much larger clone just one base away, this may be a read error. The CDR3 sequence is CSANTPGQLIQETQYF. CDR3 coding DNA: TGCAGTGCCAACACACCGGGACAGTTAATCCAAGAGACCCAGTACTTC. The genes are TRBV20-1 and TRBJ2-5; 7 bases line up with TRBD1. From germline, CDR1 is DFQATT and CDR2 SNEGSKA (reference sequence). V gave up 6 bases and J gave up 1 base; unmatched junction bases: 14. CDR3 length equals 16 residues.

Comment on this clonotype: One base away lies a much larger clone, so this may be a sequencing read error. This chain links TRBV4-3 with TRBJ2-5; D perhaps matches TRBD2 (5 bases). Germline V gene data show CDR1 as LGHNA and CDR2 as YSLEER. The V and J ends lost 0 bases and 4 bases respectively, with 15 bases between them. CDR3 size: 16 residues. The chain's CDR3 is CASSQDLTNARETQYF. In DNA, the CDR3 is TGCGCCAGCAGCCAAGATTTGACTAACGCCCGAGAGACCCAGTACTTC.

Concerning this clonotype itself: A read error is possible here, since a much larger clone lies one base away. J is TRBJ2-3 and V is TRBV7-6; the match to TRBD2 covers 9 bases. The germline V gene has CDR1 SGHVS and CDR2 FNYEAQ. This CDR3 is built from 15 residues. The chain's CDR3 is CARSLGTSFGDTQYF. In DNA form, the CDR3 reads TGTGCCAGGAGCTTAGGGACTAGCTTTGGAGATACGCAGTATTTT.

The V gene is TRBV7-2, the J gene TRBJ1-1, with D maybe TRBD1 (5 bases). This CDR3 has 16 amino acids. CDR1 and CDR2 (germline): SGHTA, FQGNSA. The V end lost 1 base, the J end lost 6 bases, and 18 bases lay between the germline ends. CDR3 in amino acids: CASSLEGVGWSAEAFF. The CDR3 DNA is TGTGCCAGCAGCTTAGAAGGGGTGGGGTGGTCCGCTGAAGCTTTCTTT.

This clonotype was recorded at least ten times. The chain links TRBV7-8 to TRBJ2-3, with 7 bases identical to TRBD2. Germline loops: CDR1 SGHVS, CDR2 FQNEAQ. V was pared by 7 bases and J by 2 bases, with 12 bases of the junction left unmatched. This CDR3 comprises 16 residues. The CDR3 spells CASTQPSSGDTDTQYF. CDR3 DNA sequence: TGTGCCAGCACCCAACCCTCTAGCGGAGACACAGATACGCAGTATTTT. Full variable domain (remainder filled in from reference TRBV7-8 and TRBJ2-3): GAGVSQSPRYKVAKRGQDVALRCDPISGHVSLFWYQQALGQGPEFLTYFQNEAQLDKSGLPSDRFFAERPEGSVSTLKIQRTQQEDSAVYLCASTQPSSGDTDTQYFGPGTRLTVL.

In this sample, this clonotype turned up many times. The rearrangement joins TRBV6-6 to TRBJ2-1, with 9 bases that match TRBD2. The CDR3 has 13 amino acids. The V gene's germline CDR1 is MNHNY and CDR2 SVGAGI (reference sequence). Trimming at V came to 5 bases and at J to 7 bases, leaving 3 bases not matched to a gene. The CDR3: CASSLAGINEQFF. The CDR3, as DNA: TGTGCCAGCAGTCTAGCGGGAATTAATGAGCAGTTCTTC.

Turning to this clonotype: This could be a read error, since a much larger clone is one nucleotide away. The chain recombines TRBV6-2 or TRBV6-3 with TRBJ2-6, with D perhaps matching TRBD2 (6 bases). The CDR3 has 18 residues. Germline CDR1 reads MNHEY; CDR2 reads SVGEGT. CDR3 amino acids: CASSLSWEDLSGVNVLTF. As DNA, the CDR3 is TGTGCCAGCAGCCTAAGCTGGGAGGACCTCTCTGGGGTCAACGTCCTGACTTTC.

In the case of this clonotype: A much more abundant neighbour one base away suggests this may be a read error. The V gene is TRBV6-1, the J gene TRBJ1-5; D uncertain. Germline V gene data show CDR1 as MNHNS and CDR2 as SASEGT. Trimming took 8 bases from V and 0 from J, leaving 17 bases between them. The CDR3 consists of 16 residues. Here the CDR3 reads CASGVAWEFSNQPQHF. CDR3 DNA sequence: TGTGCCAGCGGTGTAGCCTGGGAATTTAGCAATCAGCCCCAGCATTTT.

The chain employs TRBV28 and TRBJ2-1; 10 bases match TRBD2. Losses at the gene ends were 6 bases for V and 5 bases for J; bases not matched to a gene: 10. The CDR3 has 16 residues. Germline CDR1 is MDHEN and CDR2 is SYDVKM. CDR3 nucleotides: TGTGCCAGCAGCTCCCATCTAGCGGGAGCCAACAATGAGCAGTTCTTC. Translated, it gives CASSSHLAGANNEQFF.

This clonotype was detected ten times or more. The chain carries TRBV7-9 and TRBJ2-3; D remains ambiguous. The CDR3 is made up of 12 amino acids. CDR1 and CDR2 (germline): SEHNR, FQNEAQ (reference sequence). V was trimmed by 5 bases and J by 4 bases, leaving 7 bases between them. The CDR3: CASSRGADTQYF. CDR3 coding DNA: TGTGCCAGCAGCAGAGGCGCAGATACGCAGTATTTT.